Following are 23 T cell receptor beta chains from one sample sequenced in a study of shared clonotypes between healthy human individuals. CD45RO negativity and positive selection for CCR7 defined naive CD8 cells, a population that excluded terminally differentiated effector memory CD45RA+ cells. Clones were read by immunoSEQ multiplex PCR, and TCRdb kept only the in-frame ones, dropping some. The sample yields around 2.1 million clones, around 93% seen once. What was sequenced was naive CD8+ T cells from PBMCs. The receptors shown here come from a man aged 18 to 29 in good health. Some clones in this sample may be carry-over from other donors' samples.

V is TRBV30 and J is TRBJ2-1; 8 bases align to TRBD1. There are 16 residues in the CDR3. The germline V gene has CDR1 GTSNPN and CDR2 SVGIG (reference sequence). V trimming: 3 bases; J trimming: 9 bases; junction bases outside the gene matches: 16. CDR3 in amino acids: CAWRRVSTGALGEQFF. The DNA of the CDR3 is TGTGCCTGGAGACGGGTCTCGACAGGGGCATTGGGTGAGCAGTTCTTC.

This sequence joins TRBV6-5 and TRBJ2-2; 7 nucleotides agree with TRBD1. CDR1 is MNHEY and CDR2 is SVGAGI in the germline V gene. J gave up 2 bases and V 6 bases, and 6 bases lay outside the gene matches. The CDR3 runs 15 residues. The CDR3 loop is CASSWGQINTGELFF. The CDR3 bases are TGTGCCAGCAGCTGGGGACAGATTAACACCGGGGAGCTGTTTTTT.

Of note for this clone: The sample has other DNA sequences that encode this CDR3 too. The chain joins TRBV19 to TRBJ2-5; TRBD1 or TRBD2 may be the D gene (5 bases each). There are 13 residues in the CDR3. Trimming stripped 3 bases from V and 5 bases from J, with 10 bases between. Germline V CDR1 and CDR2: LNHDA, SQIVND (reference sequence). The CDR3 protein is CASSIQGGETQYF. CDR3 bases: TGTGCCAGTAGTATCCAGGGCGGGGAGACCCAGTACTTC. The full variable domain, rest sourced from reference TRBV19 and TRBJ2-5, is DGGITQSPKYLFRKEGQNVTLSCEQNLNHDAMYWYRQDPGQGLRLIYYSQIVNDFQKGDIAEGYSVSREKKESFPLTVTSAQKNPTAFYLCASSIQGGETQYFGPGTRLLVL.

This clone has only one observation. The chain carries TRBV4-3 and TRBJ1-4; no clear D gene. The CDR3 spans 16 residues. The germline V and J ends were trimmed by 4 bases and 6 bases, with 18 bases remaining between them. Looked up from germline, CDR1 is LGHNA and CDR2 is YSLEER. CDR3: CASSLLVRSEDEKLFF. In nucleotides, the CDR3 is TGCGCCAGCAGCCTTCTAGTAAGAAGCGAGGATGAAAAACTGTTTTTT.

The chain combines TRBV10-1 with TRBJ1-3; TRBD1 aligns across 8 bases. Germline trimming cut 10 bases from V and 5 bases from J; bases unmatched to any gene: 16. Germline loops: CDR1 WNHNN, CDR2 SYGVQD (reference sequence). This CDR3 region has 16 residues. CDR3 sequence: CATTEPQGVRRNTIYF. The CDR3 DNA reads TGCGCCACCACGGAACCACAGGGGGTCCGCCGAAACACCATATATTTT.

This clone was counted between two and nine times. The J gene is TRBJ2-6, the V gene TRBV2; no reliable D call. Germline V CDR1 and CDR2: SNHLY, FYNNEI. The CDR3 runs 16 residues. Trimming removed 3 bases at V and 0 bases at J, with 9 bases between. The CDR3 bases are TGTGCCAGCAGTGATGTTTTCCGCTCTGGGGCCAACGTCCTGACTTTC. It specifies CASSDVFRSGANVLTF.

The V gene is TRBV5-4, the J gene TRBJ2-2, with 8 bases aligning to TRBD2. Per the germline V gene, CDR1 is SGHNT and CDR2 is YYREEE (reference sequence). This CDR3 region has 16 residues. J lost 4 bases, V lost 1 base, and 6 bases had no gene match. In DNA, the CDR3 is TGTGCCAGCAGCTTGAAGCGGGAGCGGGCCACCGGGGAGCTGTTTTTT. Protein: CASSLKRERATGELFF.

This rearrangement joins TRBV2 to TRBJ2-7; TRBD1 matches 9 bases. The germline V gene has CDR1 SNHLY and CDR2 FYNNEI. This CDR3 region has 15 residues. Trimming at V came to 2 bases and at J to 6 bases, leaving 8 bases not matched to a gene. The CDR3 nucleotides read TGTGCCAGCAGTGAACATGGGACAGGGAAGGCCGAGCAGTACTTC. Its translation is CASSEHGTGKAEQYF. Using reference TRBV2 and TRBJ2-7 for the parts outside the CDR3, the full variable domain is EPEVTQTPSHQVTQMGQEVILRCVPISNHLYFYWYRQILGQKVEFLVSFYNNEISEKSEIFDDQFSVERPDGSNFTLKIRSTKLEDSAMYFCASSEHGTGKAEQYFGPGTRLTVT.

In the case of this clone: This sample includes further DNA sequences coding for the same CDR3. The J gene is TRBJ2-1, the V gene TRBV19; 8 bases match TRBD2. The CDR3 runs 15 residues. The germline gives CDR1 LNHDA, CDR2 SQIVND (reference sequence). Unmatched junction bases numbered 1, after V lost 3 bases and J lost 0 bases. The CDR3 sequence: CASSIGTSSYNEQFF. CDR3 DNA: TGTGCCAGTAGTATCGGGACTAGCTCCTACAATGAGCAGTTCTTC.

The chain carries TRBV7-6 and TRBJ2-2; 7 nucleotides agree with TRBD1. The junction had 9 bases not matched to a gene; V was cut back by 5 bases and J by 3 bases. Germline CDR1 is SGHVS and CDR2 is FNYEAQ. The CDR3 sequence is 16 residues long. Here the CDR3 reads CASSMDRPRDTGELFF. CDR3 DNA sequence: TGTGCCAGCAGCATGGACAGGCCTCGCGACACCGGGGAGCTGTTTTTT.

J is TRBJ2-4 and V is TRBV21-1; the table's D call of TRBD1 was not tested on the DNA. TRBV21-1 is classified as a pseudogene. The CDR3 has 16 amino acids. This chain's CDR3 is CASKVGPSGLKNIQYF. The CDR3 region has the DNA TGTGCCAGCAAGGTCGGTCCCTCAGGGCTCAAAAACATTCAGTACTTC.

The chain links TRBV11-2 to TRBJ2-3; no clear D gene. Trimming left V 2 bases short and J 2 bases short, with 5 bases between. The CDR3 covers 13 residues. Germline V lookup: CDR1 SGHAT, CDR2 FQNNGV. CDR3 in amino acids: CASSLLATDTQYF. The CDR3 DNA reads TGTGCCAGCAGCTTACTGGCCACAGATACGCAGTATTTT.

The rearrangement links TRBV5-6 to TRBJ2-1, with D maybe TRBD2 (5 bases). Trimming removed 2 bases from V and 7 bases from J, with 10 bases in between. The germline gives CDR1 SGHDT, CDR2 YYEEEE. CDR3 length: 13 residues. The CDR3: CASSFRESNEQFF. The DNA of the CDR3 is TGTGCCAGCAGCTTTAGGGAGTCGAATGAGCAGTTCTTC.

V is TRBV27 and J is TRBJ1-5; 8 bases align to TRBD1. Germline values: CDR1 MNHEY, CDR2 SMNVEV (reference sequence). The CDR3 contains 15 residues. Trimming cost V 6 bases and J 1 base; bases outside gene matches: 5. Written as DNA, the CDR3 is TGTGCCAGCAGCCTTACAGGGGGAAGCAATCAGCCCCAGCATTTT. Amino acids: CASSLTGGSNQPQHF.

The CDR3 spells CASSPSLLYEQYF. The CDR3 DNA is TGTGCCAGCAGCCCATCACTACTCTACGAGCAGTACTTC. The V gene is TRBV11-2, the J gene TRBJ2-7; no definite D call. In germline, CDR1 is SGHAT, CDR2 FQNNGV. The V end was cut by 5 bases, the J end by 3 bases, with 11 bases between. The CDR3 is made up of 13 amino acids.

This chain joins TRBV4-1 and TRBJ1-1; tentative D call: TRBD1 (6 bases). Germline CDR1 reads MGHRA; CDR2 reads YSYEKL. The CDR3 totals 17 residues. V lost 2 bases and J lost 4, with 20 bases in between. The CDR3: CASSQPRTGRSGTEAFF. CDR3 sequence (DNA): TGCGCCAGCAGCCAACCCCGTACAGGGAGGTCGGGCACTGAAGCTTTCTTT.

This chain joins TRBV7-2 and TRBJ2-7; 9 bases are shared with TRBD2. Germline CDR1 and CDR2: SGHTA and FQGNSA. CDR3 length equals 16 residues. J was trimmed by 3 bases and V by 2 bases; bases with no gene match: 8. The CDR3 loop reads CASSLPARTSVYEQYF. The CDR3 DNA reads as TGTGCCAGCAGCTTACCGGCTAGGACTAGCGTCTACGAGCAGTACTTC.

The CDR3: CASSPRTGRDEQYF. In DNA, the CDR3 is TGTGCCAGCAGCCCGCGGACAGGCCGGGACGAGCAGTACTTC. The chain couples TRBV7-6 to TRBJ2-7; TRBD1 agrees at 7 bases. The CDR3 consists of 14 residues. The V gene end was trimmed by 5 bases and the J gene end by 5 bases; junction bases not matched to a gene: 9. CDR1 is SGHVS, CDR2 FNYEAQ, per germline.

The chain combines TRBV29-1 with TRBJ2-4; D assignment may be TRBD1 or TRBD2 (5 bases each). The CDR3 is 13 residues long. From germline, CDR1 is SQVTM and CDR2 ANQGSEA. The germline V and J ends were trimmed by 7 bases and 2 bases, with 12 bases remaining between them. The CDR3 sequence is CSAWGPSKNIQYF. The CDR3 nucleotides are TGCAGCGCCTGGGGACCTTCCAAAAACATTCAGTACTTC. The full variable domain, completed using reference TRBV29-1 and TRBJ2-4, is SAVISQKPSRDICQRGTSLTIQCQVDSQVTMMFWYRQQPGQSLTLIATANQGSEATYESGFVIDKFPISRPNLTFSTLTVSNMSPEDSSIYLCSAWGPSKNIQYFGAGTRLSVL.

The chain links TRBV19 to TRBJ2-3, with TRBD2 matching 14 bases. CDR3 size: 19 residues. Germline assignment: CDR1 LNHDA and CDR2 SQIVND (reference sequence). J was trimmed by 5 bases and V by 4 bases; bases with no gene match: 14. In DNA, the CDR3 is TGTGCCAGTAGTACCAAGACACGACTAGCGGGAGGGCCATTAGATACGCAGTATTTT. The encoded protein is CASSTKTRLAGGPLDTQYF.

This clone was seen a few times. Other DNA variants within this sample encode the same CDR3. The chain has TRBV28 and TRBJ2-2; no clear D. V dropped 2 bases and J dropped 6 bases, with 1 base sitting between them. CDR1 MDHEN and CDR2 SYDVKM come from the germline V gene. The CDR3 contains 11 residues. As DNA, the CDR3 is TGTGCCAGCAGTTTACCCGGGGAGCTGTTTTTT. This sequence encodes CASSLPGELFF.

The chain links TRBV6-5 to TRBJ1-1; D is unresolved. The CDR3 loop spans 13 amino acids. The germline V gene has CDR1 MNHEY and CDR2 SVGAGI. Trimming cost V 0 bases and J 5 bases, with 7 bases left between them. In DNA form, the CDR3 reads TGTGCCAGCAGTTACTCTTGGAGGACTGAAGCTTTCTTT. It is translated as CASSYSWRTEAFF.

The chain carries TRBV9 and TRBJ1-3; D is unclear. Between the trimmed V and J ends, which lost 3 bases and 0 bases, there was a span of 28 bases. The CDR3 has 21 residues. The germline V gene encodes CDR1 SGDLS and CDR2 YYNGEE. Written as DNA, the CDR3 is TGTGCCAGCAGCGCTTTTCCGGCCGGGCTGCAGGTATTAAGCTCTGGAAACACCATATATTTT. It specifies CASSAFPAGLQVLSSGNTIYF.